These 30 T cell receptor beta chains share one sample of origin, sequenced in a study of beta chain features in type 1 diabetes. What was sequenced were expressed TCRB transcripts, since all of the isolated RNA had been reverse transcribed. Measured with immunoSEQ multiplex PCR; TCRdb has only the in-frame clones, and not every one. Here the sample spans about 930,000 clones, roughly a sixth being singletons. The sample comprised naive CD4+ T cells from blood. The receptor set was obtained from a young woman in good health.

This clone was seen a few times. CDR3 amino acids: CSAGEGGPNTEAFF. The CDR3 coding sequence is TGCAGCGCCGGTGAAGGGGGTCCGAACACTGAAGCTTTCTTT. The chain recombines TRBV29-1 with TRBJ1-1; possible D gene TRBD1, 6 bases. The CDR3 extends over 14 amino acids. The V end lost 7 bases, the J end lost 1 base, and 16 bases lay between the germline ends. Germline V lookup: CDR1 SQVTM, CDR2 ANQGSEA.

This chain connects TRBV18 to TRBJ1-2; 7 bases map to TRBD1. CDR1 is KGHSH and CDR2 is LQKENI in the germline V gene. The trim removed 6 bases at V and 1 base at J, leaving 5 bases unmatched. CDR3 length: 14 amino acids. CDR3: CASSQGQHNYGYTF. CDR3 sequence (DNA): TGTGCCAGCTCGCAGGGACAGCATAACTATGGCTACACCTTC.

The V gene is TRBV7-9, the J gene TRBJ1-1; D not certain. The CDR3 spans 15 residues. V was clipped by 2 bases and J by 2 bases, with 12 bases between them. Germline CDR1 and CDR2: SEHNR and FQNEAQ (reference sequence). This CDR3 is CASSLRASLNTEAFF. The CDR3 bases are TGTGCCAGCAGCTTACGAGCCAGTCTTAACACTGAAGCTTTCTTT. The full variable domain, rest sourced from reference TRBV7-9 and TRBJ1-1, is DTGVSQNPRHKITKRGQNVTFRCDPISEHNRLYWYRQTLGQGPEFLTYFQNEAQLEKSRLLSDRFSAERPKGSFSTLEIQRTEQGDSAMYLCASSLRASLNTEAFFGQGTRLTVV.

This chain uses TRBV7-9 with TRBJ2-5; no clear D gene. CDR1 and CDR2 from the germline V gene are SEHNR and FQNEAQ (reference sequence). CDR3 length: 15 amino acids. Trimming shortened V by 5 bases and J by 2 bases, and 15 bases separated the two germline ends. In DNA, the CDR3 is TGTGCCAGCAGCCCAGGCCCAATGAGACAAGAGACCCAGTACTTC. Translating it yields CASSPGPMRQETQYF.

V usage is TRBV18 and J usage is TRBJ2-7; 7 bases agree with TRBD1. Trimming took 4 bases from V and 5 from J; bases not matched to a gene: 5. The CDR3 is made up of 13 amino acids. CDR1 and CDR2 (germline): KGHSH, LQKENI. In DNA, the CDR3 is TGTGCCAGCTCACAGACAGGGATCCACGAGCAGTACTTC. Residues: CASSQTGIHEQYF. The full variable domain, rest sourced from reference TRBV18 and TRBJ2-7, is NAGVMQNPRHLVRRRGQEARLRCSPMKGHSHVYWYRQLPEEGLKFMVYLQKENIIDESGMPKERFSAEFPKEGPSILRIQQVVRGDSAAYFCASSQTGIHEQYFGPGTRLTVT.

This clone came up a few times. This rearrangement joins TRBV4-1 to TRBJ2-3; 13 bases match TRBD2. Germline trimming cut 2 bases from V and 4 bases from J; bases unmatched to any gene: 6. This CDR3 spans 17 amino acids. Germline V gene sequence: CDR1 MGHRA, CDR2 YSYEKL. This chain's CDR3 is CASSQNPGLAGSDTQYF. The CDR3 nucleotides read TGCGCCAGCAGCCAAAACCCGGGACTAGCGGGATCAGATACGCAGTATTTT.

As to this clone: Other DNA sequences within the sample encode an identical CDR3. The V and J genes are TRBV7-2 and TRBJ2-7; 11 bases match TRBD2. The CDR3 has 16 amino acids. The trim removed 1 base at V and 1 base at J, leaving 3 bases unmatched. Germline V gene data show CDR1 as SGHTA and CDR2 as FQGNSA. The CDR3 nucleotides are TGTGCCAGCAGCTTAGAGGGGACTAGCGGATCCTACGAGCAGTACTTC. It translates to CASSLEGTSGSYEQYF.

V and J are TRBV6-5 and TRBJ2-3; weak D call: TRBD2 (6 bases). CDR1 is MNHEY and CDR2 is SVGAGI in the germline V gene. Trimming took 2 bases from V and 2 from J, leaving 11 bases between them. The CDR3 length is 15 residues. CDR3 sequence: CASSYGGTLTDTQYF. Here the CDR3 DNA reads TGTGCCAGCAGTTACGGCGGGACCCTCACAGATACGCAGTATTTT.

The rearrangement links TRBV11-3 to TRBJ2-1, with 9 bases matching TRBD2. CDR3 size: 15 residues. Germline CDR1 SGHNT, CDR2 YENEEA. J gave up 2 bases and V 4 bases, and 3 bases lay outside the gene matches. In nucleotides, the CDR3 is TGTGCCAGCAGCTCCCGACTAGCGGCCTACAATGAGCAGTTCTTC. It translates to CASSSRLAAYNEQFF.

This clone was observed a handful of times. This chain's CDR3 is CASSSNLGEVAFF. The CDR3 nucleotides are TGTGCCAGCAGCTCTAACTTGGGGGAGGTAGCTTTCTTT. The chain carries TRBV7-3 and TRBJ1-1, with D tentatively TRBD1 (5 bases). There are 13 residues in the CDR3. Germline V CDR1 and CDR2: SGHTA, FQGTGA. V was shortened by 4 bases and J by 10 bases, with 16 bases between the two germline ends.

In this sample, this clone turned up a few times. This chain joins TRBV7-8 and TRBJ2-1; the D call may be TRBD1 or TRBD2 (5 bases each). V was clipped by 1 base and J by 3 bases, with 16 bases between them. Germline CDR1 SGHVS, CDR2 FQNEAQ. This CDR3 is built from 17 residues. The CDR3 protein is CASSLGPEGYLYNEQFF. The DNA for the CDR3 is TGTGCCAGCAGCTTAGGCCCCGAGGGGTACCTCTACAATGAGCAGTTCTTC.

The V gene is TRBV9, the J gene TRBJ2-1, with unresolved D. Between the trimmed V and J ends, which lost 3 bases and 12 bases, there was a span of 16 bases. Looked up from germline, CDR1 is SGDLS and CDR2 is YYNGEE. This CDR3 spans 13 amino acids. The CDR3 reads CASSARDRVRQFF. CDR3 coding DNA: TGTGCCAGCAGCGCCCGAGATAGGGTCCGGCAGTTCTTC.

This clone has only a few counts. This sample includes further DNA sequences coding for the same CDR3. The chain combines TRBV4-3 with TRBJ2-1; no definite D call. CDR3 size: 13 residues. CDR1 and CDR2 from the germline V gene are LGHNA and YSLEER. Trimming shortened V by 0 bases and J by 2 bases, and 2 bases separated the two germline ends. CDR3 in amino acids: CASSQETYNEQFF. The CDR3 DNA reads TGCGCCAGCAGCCAAGAAACCTACAATGAGCAGTTCTTC.

The CDR3 sequence is CSCALPSGRTGQTQYF. The CDR3 coding sequence is TGCAGCTGTGCCCTCCCTAGCGGGAGGACGGGACAGACCCAGTACTTC. The chain uses TRBV29-1 and TRBJ2-5, with 11 bases identical to TRBD2. With V trimmed by 8 bases and J by 6 bases, 17 bases remained unmatched. The CDR3 covers 16 residues. The germline V gene has CDR1 SQVTM and CDR2 ANQGSEA.

V usage is TRBV4-3 and J usage is TRBJ2-6, with 15 positions matching TRBD2. The CDR3 sequence is 18 residues long. The V gene's germline CDR1 is LGHNA and CDR2 YSLEER. The junction had 2 bases not matched to a gene; V was cut back by 3 bases and J by 2 bases. The CDR3 is CASSQGLAGGAGANVLTF. The CDR3, as DNA: TGCGCCAGCAGCCAGGGACTAGCGGGAGGCGCTGGGGCCAACGTCCTGACTTTC.

The J gene is TRBJ2-1, the V gene TRBV7-2; 7 bases agree with TRBD1. Germline loops: CDR1 SGHTA, CDR2 FQGNSA. With V trimmed by 0 bases and J by 5 bases, 1 base remained unmatched. The CDR3 extends over 14 amino acids. The CDR3 nucleotides read TGTGCCAGCAGCTTAGCGCAGGGGGACAATGAGCAGTTCTTC. Residues: CASSLAQGDNEQFF.

Only a few counts were recorded for this clone. V gene TRBV9 combines with J gene TRBJ1-2; perhaps TRBD1 as D (5 bases). CDR3 length equals 14 residues. Trimming took off 3 bases at V and 8 bases at J, with 17 bases between the two ends. Germline CDR1 SGDLS, CDR2 YYNGEE. For the CDR3, the DNA is TGTGCCAGCAGCGCCACCCTCGGGGGGGTCGGCTACACCTTC. Encoded protein: CASSATLGGVGYTF.

The rearrangement links TRBV28 to TRBJ1-2; D remains ambiguous. Germline V lookup: CDR1 MDHEN, CDR2 SYDVKM. The CDR3 is made up of 14 amino acids. The germline V and J ends were trimmed by 2 bases and 2 bases, with 9 bases remaining between them. Here the CDR3 reads CASSLPWQNYGYTF. The DNA for the CDR3 is TGTGCCAGCAGTTTACCGTGGCAGAACTATGGCTACACCTTC.

The sample holds a few counts of this clone. The gene calls are TRBV7-9 and TRBJ2-3; 13 bases are a match to TRBD2. Germline lookup yields CDR1 SEHNR and CDR2 FQNEAQ (reference sequence). The CDR3 extends over 18 amino acids. J gave up 0 bases and V 5 bases, and 8 bases lay outside the gene matches. CDR3 amino acids: CASSAGTSGTPSTDTQYF. The CDR3 DNA reads as TGTGCCAGCAGCGCCGGGACTAGCGGGACTCCTAGCACAGATACGCAGTATTTT.

This clone was found a few times. J is TRBJ2-3 and V is TRBV18, with 10 bases fitting TRBD2. The germline CDR1 and CDR2 sequences are KGHSH and LQKENI. The CDR3 runs 16 residues. The trim removed 6 bases at V and 1 base at J, leaving 7 bases unmatched. DNA of the CDR3: TGTGCCAGCTCCCCCCCTGGGACTAGCGGCACAGATACGCAGTATTTT. The encoded protein is CASSPPGTSGTDTQYF.

The rearrangement joins TRBV18 to TRBJ1-3; D is undetermined. V was trimmed by 1 base and J by 0 bases, leaving 7 bases between them. The CDR3 is 15 residues long. Per germline, CDR1 KGHSH and CDR2 LQKENI. The CDR3 protein is CASSPQDFSGNTIYF. The CDR3 nucleotides read TGTGCCAGCTCACCACAGGACTTCTCTGGAAACACCATATATTTT.

The genes are TRBV6-6 and TRBJ2-3, with 11 bases identical to TRBD2. This CDR3 comprises 15 residues. Germline-derived CDR1 and CDR2 are MNHNY and SVGAGI (reference sequence). The V gene end was trimmed by 6 bases and the J gene end by 2 bases; junction bases not matched to a gene: 4. CDR3 in amino acids: CASRGTSGFTDTQYF. CDR3 in DNA: TGTGCCAGCAGAGGGACTAGCGGTTTCACAGATACGCAGTATTTT.

This clone has a handful of counts. This chain connects TRBV14 to TRBJ1-1; 8 bases agree with TRBD1. The CDR3 loop spans 16 amino acids. J lost 5 bases, V lost 4 bases, and 12 bases had no gene match. Germline assignment: CDR1 SGHDN and CDR2 FVKESK. CDR3 sequence reads: CASSPDRELSGTEAFF. The CDR3 DNA reads as TGTGCCAGCAGCCCGGACAGGGAGCTCTCGGGAACTGAAGCTTTCTTT. Combining the CDR3 with reference TRBV14 and TRBJ1-1 gives the whole variable domain EAGVTQFPSHSVIEKGQTVTLRCDPISGHDNLYWYRRVMGKEIKFLLHFVKESKQDESGMPNNRFLAERTGGTYSTLKVQPAELEDSGVYFCASSPDRELSGTEAFFGQGTRLTVV.

This clone was found a few times. The rearrangement links TRBV20-1 to TRBJ1-5; D is ambiguous. V was pared by 7 bases and J by 7 bases, with 11 bases between. Germline CDR1 and CDR2: DFQATT and SNEGSKA (reference sequence). CDR3 size: 11 residues. Here the CDR3 reads CSVPAGQPQHF. The CDR3 DNA reads TGCAGTGTTCCGGCGGGCCAGCCCCAGCATTTT.

The chain links TRBV4-2 to TRBJ1-1; D not resolved. V shed 0 bases and J shed 0 bases, with 8 bases lying between them. The CDR3 contains 15 residues. Germline lookup yields CDR1 LGHNA and CDR2 YNFKEQ. DNA of the CDR3: TGTGCCAGCAGCCAAGAACCTGCCATGAACACTGAAGCTTTCTTT. It translates to CASSQEPAMNTEAFF.

The chain combines TRBV5-1 with TRBJ2-2; D gene uncertain. CDR1 SGHRS and CDR2 YFSETQ come from the germline V gene. V shed 2 bases and J shed 4 bases, with 9 bases lying between them. The CDR3 is 14 amino acids. The CDR3 region is CASSLQAFTGELFF. The CDR3 nucleotides are TGCGCCAGCAGCTTACAAGCCTTCACCGGGGAGCTGTTTTTT.

The genes are TRBV5-1 and TRBJ2-2; weak D call: TRBD2 (6 bases). This CDR3 has 16 residues. The V gene's germline CDR1 is SGHRS and CDR2 YFSETQ. V lost 4 bases, J lost 5 bases, and 18 bases lay in between. CDR3 nucleotides: TGCGCCAGCAGCGATCGACTAGACGCGGTAACCGGGGAGCTGTTTTTT. Translating it yields CASSDRLDAVTGELFF.

This clone was observed a few times. The rearrangement uses TRBV28 and TRBJ2-1; TRBD2 matches 9 bases. The CDR3 runs to 15 residues. Unmatched junction bases numbered 7, after V lost 2 bases and J lost 8 bases. CDR1 MDHEN and CDR2 SYDVKM come from the germline V gene. CDR3 DNA sequence: TGTGCCAGCAGTTTAGGTAGCGGGAGTTTGGATGAGCAGTTCTTC. Its translation is CASSLGSGSLDEQFF.

This clone was counted between two and nine times. The chain joins TRBV4-3 to TRBJ1-2, with no clear D. This CDR3 region has 15 residues. From germline, CDR1 is LGHNA and CDR2 YSLEER. V lost 3 bases and J lost 2, with 13 bases in between. In DNA form, the CDR3 reads TGCGCCAGCAGCCATTCGGGAAGTAAAAACTATGGCTACACCTTC. It yields the protein CASSHSGSKNYGYTF.

This clone was found a few times. This rearrangement joins TRBV10-3 to TRBJ2-2, with no clear D. This CDR3 contains 14 residues. The germline V gene has CDR1 ENHRY and CDR2 SYGVKD. V lost 8 bases, J lost 0 bases, and 10 bases lay in between. CDR3 region: CAIRASPNTGELFF. CDR3 sequence (DNA): TGTGCCATCCGGGCTTCGCCGAACACCGGGGAGCTGTTTTTT.